What follows are 6 T cell receptor beta chains derived from one specimen sequenced in a study of T cell changes during pregnancy in multiple sclerosis. The repertoire was sequenced with immunoSEQ multiplex PCR; TCRdb's copy has only in-frame clones and lacks some. The sample consists of tens of thousands of clones, more than 85% of them appearing once. Specimen: CD4+ T cells from peripheral blood mononuclear cells, collected after pregnancy. These receptors were taken from a female donor in good health, enrolled as a control in a pregnancy study.

This chain connects TRBV7-2 to TRBJ2-6; 8 nucleotides match TRBD1. With V trimmed by 4 bases and J by 0 bases, 5 bases remained unmatched. This CDR3 comprises 17 residues. CDR1 is SGHTA, CDR2 FQGNSA, per germline. CDR3 sequence reads: CASSSGQGHSGANVLTF. Here the CDR3 DNA reads TGTGCCAGCAGCTCCGGACAGGGCCACTCTGGGGCCAACGTCCTGACTTTC.

The chain recombines TRBV4-1 with TRBJ2-7, with 9 bases that match TRBD1. V was pared by 8 bases and J by 2 bases, with 13 bases of the junction left unmatched. The CDR3 runs 16 residues. From germline, CDR1 is MGHRA and CDR2 YSYEKL. In nucleotides, the CDR3 is TGCGCCAGCCCCCCCGGGACGGGACAGGGACCCTACGAGCAGTACTTC. This codes for CASPPGTGQGPYEQYF.

This clone is a singleton in its sample. The gene calls are TRBV28 and TRBJ2-1; 7 bases are shared with TRBD1. Trimming at V came to 5 bases and at J to 10 bases, leaving 8 bases not matched to a gene. CDR1 is MDHEN and CDR2 is SYDVKM in the germline V gene. The CDR3 runs 13 residues. CDR3 sequence reads: CASSIAQGVEQFF. DNA for the CDR3: TGTGCCAGCAGTATCGCCCAGGGGGTCGAGCAGTTCTTC.

The chain links TRBV6-5 to TRBJ2-5, with a possible D match to TRBD1 (6 bases). The CDR3 is made up of 13 amino acids. CDR1 and CDR2 from the germline V gene are MNHEY and SVGAGI. The V end lost 5 bases, the J end lost 1 base, and 8 bases lay between the germline ends. Here the CDR3 reads CASSRTVQETQYF. The CDR3 nucleotides read TGTGCCAGCAGTAGGACAGTCCAAGAGACCCAGTACTTC.

The CDR3 DNA reads TGTGCCAGCAGTCCTCGGACAGGGGACCACGAGCAGTACTTC. Residues: CASSPRTGDHEQYF. The chain has TRBV6-5 and TRBJ2-7; 9 bases fit TRBD1. V lost 5 bases, J lost 5 bases, and 7 bases stayed unmatched. Germline-derived CDR1 and CDR2 are MNHEY and SVGAGI. The length of the CDR3 is 14 residues.

The rearrangement joins TRBV2 to TRBJ2-7; 8 positions agree with TRBD2. Trimming took 3 bases from V and 4 from J; bases not matched to a gene: 8. The CDR3 is made up of 15 amino acids. Germline V CDR1 and CDR2: SNHLY, FYNNEI. The CDR3, as DNA: TGTGCCAGCAGTGAGTGGAGCGGGAGTCCGTACGAGCAGTACTTC. This gives the protein CASSEWSGSPYEQYF. The complete variable domain, with remaining parts taken from reference TRBV2 and TRBJ2-7, reads EPEVTQTPSHQVTQMGQEVILRCVPISNHLYFYWYRQILGQKVEFLVSFYNNEISEKSEIFDDQFSVERPDGSNFTLKIRSTKLEDSAMYFCASSEWSGSPYEQYFGPGTRLTVT.